This section outlines one TCR beta chain sequence together with its context. This entry is derived from a study of beta chain features in type 1 diabetes. Since all of the isolated RNA was reverse transcribed, expressed TCRB transcripts were what got sequenced. Some clones are missing from TCRdb's copy, which holds only in-frame ones; the method was immunoSEQ multiplex PCR. The profile covers around 430,000 clones, with 25% to 35% appearing a single time and around 0.065% taken by the ten largest. This CDR3 has 12 amino acids. Deletions cut 4 bases from V and 2 bases from J, with 8 bases between. From germline, CDR1 is SQVTM and CDR2 ANQGSEA.

The TCR originated in a man between 18 and 29 years old in good health. The source material was naive CD4+ T cells from blood. The gene calls are TRBV29-1 and TRBJ2-5; D is unclear. Here the CDR3 DNA reads TGCAGCGTTGGACTCCCGCAAGAGACCCAGTACTTC. This codes for CSVGLPQETQYF.